These 9 T cell receptor beta chains were sequenced from one sample in a study of T cell clonotyping in hematopoietic cell transplantation. Only in-frame clones appear in the TCRdb table, and some are missing; sequencing was by immunoSEQ multiplex PCR. The table includes several thousand clones, almost 80% detected once. The starting material was PBMCs, obtained 180 days after allogeneic stem cell transplant. These receptors originate from a male patient aged 35-50 years who had an allogeneic stem cell transplant from a related donor, so the T cells may come from the graft donor. Some clones in this sample may be carry-over from other donors' samples.

This chain joins TRBV5-6 and TRBJ2-7; possibly TRBD2 for D (5 bases). Germline V gene sequence: CDR1 SGHDT, CDR2 YYEEEE. The CDR3 loop spans 16 amino acids. Deletions cut 4 bases from V and 0 bases from J, with 17 bases between. The chain's CDR3 is CASSPPGLINSYEQYF. The CDR3 DNA reads TGTGCCAGCAGCCCCCCTGGACTGATCAACTCCTACGAGCAGTACTTC.

The chain combines TRBV7-3 with TRBJ2-1; D perhaps matches TRBD1 (6 bases). Germline CDR1 is SGHTA and CDR2 is FQGTGA. This CDR3 is built from 16 residues. Trimming took off 1 base at V and 3 bases at J, with 13 bases between the two ends. The CDR3 is CASSLNGRGYYNEQFF. The CDR3 DNA sequence: TGTGCCAGCAGCTTAAATGGCAGGGGTTACTACAATGAGCAGTTCTTC.

Sample share makes this clone medium-sized. The rearrangement uses TRBV5-1 and TRBJ2-5; 16 nucleotides line up with TRBD2. CDR3 length: 16 residues. Germline CDR1 reads SGHRS; CDR2 reads YFSETQ. The V segment lost 4 bases and the J segment 4 bases; nucleotides outside the gene matches: 4. CDR3 sequence (DNA): TGCGCCAGCAGCCCGGGACTAGCGGGAGGGCGAGAGACCCAGTACTTC. Translating gives CASSPGLAGGRETQYF.

The CDR3 bases are TGTGCCAGCAGCGTAGTAGAGGGGGCGCTGAGCGAGCAGTACTTC. Translation gives CASSVVEGALSEQYF. The chain employs TRBV9 and TRBJ2-7, with 7 nucleotides matching TRBD1. Trimming at V came to 0 bases and at J to 6 bases, leaving 9 bases not matched to a gene. Per germline, CDR1 SGDLS and CDR2 YYNGEE. This CDR3 comprises 15 residues.

This clone came up a few times. The CDR3 spells CASSLGTTEAFF. The CDR3 DNA follows: TGTGCCAGCAGTTTAGGGACCACTGAAGCTTTCTTT. V and J are TRBV28 and TRBJ1-1; D may be TRBD1 (5 bases). Germline CDR1 MDHEN, CDR2 SYDVKM. Trimming took off 2 bases at V and 4 bases at J, with 5 bases between the two ends. The CDR3 contains 12 residues.

This clone has just a few counts. The chain uses TRBV6-5 and TRBJ1-2; tentative D call: TRBD1 (6 bases). This CDR3 is built from 13 residues. Trimming stripped 4 bases from V and 7 bases from J, with 13 bases between. From germline, CDR1 is MNHEY and CDR2 SVGAGI. The DNA of the CDR3 is TGTGCCAGCAGTTGGGGGCAGGAGGGTGGCTACACCTTC. Amino acid sequence: CASSWGQEGGYTF.

This clone has a single count. V and J are TRBV27 and TRBJ1-1; 8 bases align to TRBD1. Germline trimming cut 5 bases from V and 6 bases from J; bases unmatched to any gene: 14. The CDR3 extends over 16 amino acids. Germline loops: CDR1 MNHEY, CDR2 SMNVEV (reference sequence). The CDR3 reads CASSLGTGLYYAEAFF. For the CDR3, the DNA is TGTGCCAGCAGTCTCGGGACAGGATTGTATTATGCTGAAGCTTTCTTT.

V and J are TRBV4-1 and TRBJ1-2; 7 bases line up with TRBD1. From germline, CDR1 is MGHRA and CDR2 YSYEKL. J gave up 4 bases and V 3 bases, and 8 bases lay outside the gene matches. CDR3 size: 15 residues. The CDR3 sequence is CASSHSAGDSYGYTF. CDR3 sequence (DNA): TGCGCCAGCAGCCATTCGGCAGGGGACAGCTATGGCTACACCTTC.

The rearrangement uses TRBV29-1 and TRBJ2-7; the D is unclear. The CDR3 is 14 residues long. With 4 bases removed from V and 6 bases from J, the gap between germline ends came to 19 bases. CDR1 SQVTM and CDR2 ANQGSEA come from the germline V gene. The chain's CDR3 is CSVVYSFIGGEQYF. In DNA, the CDR3 is TGCAGCGTTGTCTACTCGTTTATAGGCGGCGAGCAGTACTTC.